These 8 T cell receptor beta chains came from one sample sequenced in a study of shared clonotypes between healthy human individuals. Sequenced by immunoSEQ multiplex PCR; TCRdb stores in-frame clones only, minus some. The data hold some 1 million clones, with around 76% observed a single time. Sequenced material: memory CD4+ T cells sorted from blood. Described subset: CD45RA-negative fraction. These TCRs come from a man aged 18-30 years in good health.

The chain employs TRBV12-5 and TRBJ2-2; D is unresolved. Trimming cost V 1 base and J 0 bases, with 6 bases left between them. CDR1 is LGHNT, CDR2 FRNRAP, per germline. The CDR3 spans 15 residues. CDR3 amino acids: CASGLDSANTGELFF. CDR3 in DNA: TGTGCTAGTGGTTTGGACAGCGCGAACACCGGGGAGCTGTTTTTT.

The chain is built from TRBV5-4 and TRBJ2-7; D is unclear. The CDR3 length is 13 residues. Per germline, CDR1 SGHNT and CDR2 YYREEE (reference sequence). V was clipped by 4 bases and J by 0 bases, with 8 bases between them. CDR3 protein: CASSKTSSYEQYF. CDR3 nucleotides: TGTGCCAGCAGCAAAACGAGCTCCTACGAGCAGTACTTC.

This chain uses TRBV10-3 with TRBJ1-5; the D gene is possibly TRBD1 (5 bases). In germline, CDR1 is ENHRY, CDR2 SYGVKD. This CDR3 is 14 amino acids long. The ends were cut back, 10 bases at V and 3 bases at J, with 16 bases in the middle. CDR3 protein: CATRGEGNNQPQHF. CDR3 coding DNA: TGTGCCACCCGGGGGGAGGGAAACAATCAGCCCCAGCATTTT.

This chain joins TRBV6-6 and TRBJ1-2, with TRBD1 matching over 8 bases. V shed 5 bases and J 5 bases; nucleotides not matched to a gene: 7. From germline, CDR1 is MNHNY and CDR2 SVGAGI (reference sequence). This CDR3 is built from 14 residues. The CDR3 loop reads CASSDSDRGYGYTF. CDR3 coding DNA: TGTGCCAGCAGTGATTCCGACAGGGGTTATGGCTACACCTTC.

CDR3 loop: CASSSGDQPQHF. CDR3 DNA: TGTGCCAGTAGTTCGGGGGATCAGCCCCAGCATTTT. V is TRBV19 and J is TRBJ1-5, with a possible D match to TRBD1 (5 bases). Germline CDR1 reads LNHDA; CDR2 reads SQIVND (reference sequence). V dropped 5 bases and J dropped 5 bases, with 7 bases sitting between them. CDR3 size: 12 residues.

The chain's CDR3 is CASSPALGMRETQYF. Written as DNA, the CDR3 is TGTGCCAGCAGCCCGGCCTTAGGGATGAGGGAGACCCAGTACTTC. This chain links TRBV2 with TRBJ2-5; no firm D call. CDR3 size: 15 residues. CDR1 is SNHLY, CDR2 FYNNEI, per germline. V lost 6 bases to trimming and J lost 5 bases, with 19 bases between them.

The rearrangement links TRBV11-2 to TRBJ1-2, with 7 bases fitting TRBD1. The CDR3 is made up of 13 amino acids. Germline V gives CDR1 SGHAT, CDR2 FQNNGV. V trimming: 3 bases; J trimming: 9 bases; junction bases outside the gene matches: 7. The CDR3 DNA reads TGTGCCAGCAGCTTGGGGACAGACTTGAGCTACACCTTC. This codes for CASSLGTDLSYTF.

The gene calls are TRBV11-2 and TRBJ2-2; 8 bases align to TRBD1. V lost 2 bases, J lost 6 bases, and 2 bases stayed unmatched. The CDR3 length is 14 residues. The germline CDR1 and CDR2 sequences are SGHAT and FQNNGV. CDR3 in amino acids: CASSLLQGAGELFF. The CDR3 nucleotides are TGTGCCAGCAGCTTATTACAGGGGGCCGGGGAGCTGTTTTTT.